This T cell receptor (beta chain) stems from a study of graft-versus-host responses after intestinal transplantation. Researchers processed graft tissue to release intraepithelial and lamina propria lymphocytes. This clone was seen a handful of times. The antigen remains undetermined. Study-wide results and limits: GvH clonotypes were identified within recipient marrow, with a subset emerging first in ileum or blood.

V was pared by 2 bases and J by 6 bases, with 11 bases between. Germline lookup yields CDR1 MGHRA and CDR2 YSYEKL. The CDR3 consists of 13 residues. The assay was immunoSEQ multiplex PCR, and TCRdb's table has in-frame clones only and misses some. The table has about 9,800 clones, 78% seen once. The chain couples TRBV4-1 to TRBJ2-7, with no clear D. This sequence originates from a human patient who received an intestinal transplant, so some T cells may come from the graft donor. This specimen consisted of ileum tissue, obtained about 530 days after intestinal transplant. The CDR3 region has the DNA TGCGCCAGCAGCCAACCCAGGAGAGGCGAGCAGTACTTC. Protein sequence: CASSQPRRGEQYF.